The rows below give T cell receptor beta chains drawn from one sample of a study of cytomegalovirus exposure and HLA in healthy donors. The assay was immunoSEQ multiplex PCR, and TCRdb's table has in-frame clones only and misses some. The sample yields over 150,000 clones, roughly two thirds seen once. Input material: PBMCs. The receptors stem from a woman in her 30s in good health and CMV-seronegative. Each CDR3 is given with its conserved first and last residue. The order of the fields is V gene, CDR3 length, clone size, D gene, J gene, CDR3 DNA, CDR3 protein. The D gene is left open where the match is weak. Only some rows state a clone size, as once, few, many or a class for expanded clones.

TRBV5-1	15	-	-	TRBJ2-6	TGCGCCAGCAGCCTAGGCGAGAATGGGGCCAACGTCCTGACTTTC	CASSLGENGANVLTF
TRBV11-2	15	once	-	TRBJ2-5	TGTGCCAGCAGCTTAGATCTCGCTCAGCAAGAGACCCAGTACTTC	CASSLDLAQQETQYF
TRBV10-3	14	few	-	TRBJ2-1	TGTGCCATCAGGCTTCGGAGCTCCTACAATGAGCAGTTCTTC	CAIRLRSSYNEQFF
TRBV7-2	15	-	-	TRBJ1-2	TGTGCCAGCAGCCGCTTAGGAATGGAGACCTATGGCTACACCTTC	CASSRLGMETYGYTF
TRBV5-4	17	once	-	TRBJ1-1	TGTGCCAGCAGCTTGGACGATCAGGGTGAAGGGAACACTGAAGCTTTCTTT	CASSLDDQGEGNTEAFF
TRBV10-2	16	-	TRBD1	TRBJ1-6	TGCGCCAGCAGTGAGTCCTGGACAGGGGCGGATTCACCCCTCCACTTT	CASSESWTGADSPLHF
TRBV6-6	14	-	TRBD1	TRBJ1-5	TGTGCCAGCAGGGCGACAGGGGGCAATCAGCCCCAGCATTTT	CASRATGGNQPQHF
TRBV2	13	-	TRBD1	TRBJ2-7	TGTGCCAGCAGTGAAGTAGCAGGGGGCGAGCAGTACTTC	CASSEVAGGEQYF
TRBV7-2	12	once	-	TRBJ2-7	TGTGCCAGCAGCTACCGGGGCTACGAGCAGTACTTC	CASSYRGYEQYF
TRBV15	15	-	-	TRBJ1-2	TGTGCCACCAGCAGAGATCTCAGGGAAGTAGGGGGCTACACCTTC	CATSRDLREVGGYTF
TRBV7-3	14	few	-	TRBJ2-2	TGTGCCAGCAGCTTGGGACACAACACCGGGGAGCTGTTTTTT	CASSLGHNTGELFF
TRBV7-2	13	-	TRBD1	TRBJ2-5	TGTGCCAGCACCAAACCCTCGGACAGGAAGCAGTACTTC	CASTKPSDRKQYF
TRBV7-2	14	-	-	TRBJ1-1	TGTGCCAGCAGCTTAGCTCATAGTTGGACTGAAGCTTTCTTT	CASSLAHSWTEAFF
TRBV7-9	15	-	TRBD2	TRBJ2-7	TGTGCCAGCAGGAGCGGGGACGGGAGCTCCTACGAGCAGTACTTC	CASRSGDGSSYEQYF
TRBV2	16	once	TRBD1	TRBJ2-5	TGTGCCAGCAGATCTGCAAGACAGGGGGCCGGTGAGACCCAGTACTTC	CASRSARQGAGETQYF
TRBV11-2	13	-	-	TRBJ1-5	TGTGCCAGCAGTCCTGGGGGGAATCAGCCCCAGCATTTT	CASSPGGNQPQHF
TRBV7-2	14	once	TRBD2	TRBJ2-3	TGTGCCAGCAGTCTAGCGGGAGTCACAGATACGCAGTATTTT	CASSLAGVTDTQYF
TRBV11-2	13	-	-	TRBJ1-1	TGTGCCAGCAGCTTAGATTGGGGCCAGGACGCTTTCTTT	CASSLDWGQDAFF
TRBV4-3	15	-	-	TRBJ1-2	TGCGCCAGCAGCCAAGATCAGAAAGGAGCTAGAGGCTACACCTTC	CASSQDQKGARGYTF
TRBV19	14	-	-	TRBJ2-1	TGTGCCAGTAGTATATCGCTAGTTCACAATGAGCAGTTCTTC	CASSISLVHNEQFF